This T cell receptor beta chain emerged from a study of type 1 regulatory T cells. Study context: T-allo10 is an in vitro-generated, Tr1-enriched CD4 T cell product specific for alloantigen.

TCRdb independently ran MiXCR on the reads; one entry per CDR3 protein. The sample shows 80,000 to 100,000 distinct CDR3 sequences, 31% of them seen only once. There are 15 residues in the CDR3. V lost 6 bases and J lost 4; bases outside the gene matches: 10. Germline assignment: CDR1 MNHEY and CDR2 SVGAGI. The source material was CD4+ T cells, either the whole sample or a sorted fraction (not recorded which). This receptor was identified in a human donor in good health. V usage is TRBV6-5 and J usage is TRBJ2-5; 8 bases line up with TRBD2. This chain's CDR3 is CASRGTRVSAETQYF. The DNA of the CDR3 is TGTGCCAGCAGGGGGACTAGGGTTTCTGCAGAGACCCAGTACTTC.